The present TCR beta chain was sequenced within a study of beta chain features in type 1 diabetes. Looking at the study overall: Healthy donors and patients showed comparable age, gender and cell yields.

This clone was detected only a few times. Antigen unknown. Different DNA sequences within this sample yield the same CDR3. It was via CD45RO/CCR7/CD25/CD127/CD95/CD27 that CD4+ naive, central memory, regulatory and stem cell-like memory cells were sorted. Overall study findings and caveats: The analysis here could not establish whether HLA type shapes TCRB rearrangement. More deletions and fewer insertions at VDJ junctions were found in patients with type 1 diabetes.

The investigators reverse transcribed all of the isolated RNA, so they sequenced expressed TCRB transcripts. TCRdb's copy holds only in-frame clones and misses some; the assay was immunoSEQ multiplex PCR. The data hold around 500,000 clones, with roughly 30% observed a single time. V gave up 5 bases and J gave up 4 bases, with 8 bases separating them. In germline, CDR1 is SGHTA, CDR2 FQGNSA. The CDR3 runs 12 residues. The sequence was obtained from a man aged 18 to 29 in good health. The V and J genes are TRBV7-2 and TRBJ2-5; the D gene could be TRBD1 or TRBD2 (5 bases each). Sequencing used naive CD4+ T cells from blood. The CDR3 here is CASSPGAETQYF. For the CDR3, the DNA is TGTGCCAGCAGCCCCGGGGCAGAGACCCAGTACTTC.